Listed below are T cell receptor beta chains from one sample, sequenced in a study of regulatory T cells in long-lasting Graves disease. TCRdb independently ran MiXCR on the multiplex PCR reads; one entry per CDR3 protein. The sample holds 500,000 or so distinct CDR3 sequences, 12% to 15% seen once. The sample was also reused in another study, on T cells in Graves' hyperthyroidism and ophthalmopathy.

The source material was peripheral blood mononuclear cells (PBMCs), sampled at new diagnosis, from a patient treated with antithyroid drugs. The origin of the receptors is a woman between 45 and 65 years old with Graves disease. CDR3s include the opening cysteine and the closing phenylalanine or tryptophan. D genes are given only for firm matches. Clone size is given for some rows only: seen once, a few or many times, or a class if the clone is expanded.

cdr3_nt: TGTGCCAGCAGTTTAACCTGGACTAGCGGGAGACTTGAGGGAGAGACCCAGTACTTC
cdr3_aa: CASSLTWTSGRLEGETQYF
v_call: TRBV27
d_call: TRBD2
j_call: TRBJ2-5
clone_size: many

cdr3_nt: TGTGCCAGCAGCCCCCCGACTAGCGGGAGCGCAGATACGCAGTATTTT
cdr3_aa: CASSPPTSGSADTQYF
v_call: TRBV11-2
d_call: TRBD2
j_call: TRBJ2-3
clone_size: many

cdr3_nt: TGTGCCAGTAGTCTTAGCGGGAGTTTCTACAATGAGCAGTTCTTC
cdr3_aa: CASSLSGSFYNEQFF
v_call: TRBV19
d_call: TRBD2
j_call: TRBJ2-1
clone_size: .

cdr3_nt: TGTGCCAGCAGTTTATCCCGGGACAGGGTCTCACCCCTCCACTTT
cdr3_aa: CASSLSRDRVSPLHF
v_call: TRBV28
d_call: TRBD1
j_call: TRBJ1-6
clone_size: .

cdr3_nt: TGTGCCAGCAGGCAAGGGACTAGCGCTGGTGAGCAGTTCTTC
cdr3_aa: CASRQGTSAGEQFF
v_call: TRBV2
d_call: TRBD2
j_call: TRBJ2-1
clone_size: many

cdr3_nt: TGTGCCAGCAGTTACTTCGGGACAGGCAATAATTCACCCCTCCACTTT
cdr3_aa: CASSYFGTGNNSPLHF
v_call: TRBV6-2/TRBV6-3
d_call: TRBD1
j_call: TRBJ1-6
clone_size: many

cdr3_nt: TGTGCCAGCAGTTTAGAAAACCACTCTGGAAACACCATATATTTT
cdr3_aa: CASSLENHSGNTIYF
v_call: TRBV27
d_call: .
j_call: TRBJ1-3
clone_size: .

cdr3_nt: TGTGCCAGCAGCCAAGACCGGGGACAGGGTAAGAATGAGCAGTTCTTC
cdr3_aa: CASSQDRGQGKNEQFF
v_call: TRBV3-1
d_call: TRBD1
j_call: TRBJ2-1
clone_size: .

cdr3_nt: TGTGCCAGCAGTGACAGGGGCGGCACAGATACGCAGTATTTT
cdr3_aa: CASSDRGGTDTQYF
v_call: TRBV27
d_call: TRBD1
j_call: TRBJ2-3
clone_size: .

cdr3_nt: TGTGCCAGCAGTTTAAGTCCCTTGGCGGGACTAGGGTACGAGCAGTACTTC
cdr3_aa: CASSLSPLAGLGYEQYF
v_call: TRBV27
d_call: TRBD2
j_call: TRBJ2-7
clone_size: many

cdr3_nt: TGTGCCAGCATCCCGGAGCGGTTGGGGGCAGATACGCAGTGTTTT
cdr3_aa: CASIPERLGADTQCF
v_call: TRBV28
d_call: .
j_call: TRBJ2-3
clone_size: few

cdr3_nt: TGTGCCAGCAGCCAATTGCGGGGACTAGCGGGAGTGGAGCAGTACTTC
cdr3_aa: CASSQLRGLAGVEQYF
v_call: TRBV16
d_call: TRBD2
j_call: TRBJ2-7
clone_size: many

cdr3_nt: TGCGCCAGCAGCTCACGGGTCTTCCAAGAGACCCAGTACTTC
cdr3_aa: CASSSRVFQETQYF
v_call: TRBV5-1
d_call: .
j_call: TRBJ2-5
clone_size: many

cdr3_nt: TGCGCCAGCAGCCAGACTTGGACAGGGGATGGGACCCAGTACTTC
cdr3_aa: CASSQTWTGDGTQYF
v_call: TRBV4-1
d_call: TRBD1
j_call: TRBJ2-5
clone_size: few

cdr3_nt: TGTGCCAGCACCGGTGGGGACCAAGAGACCCAGTACTTC
cdr3_aa: CASTGGDQETQYF
v_call: TRBV28
d_call: .
j_call: TRBJ2-5
clone_size: .

cdr3_nt: TGTGCCAGCAGCTCTTCCGGGACAGAAGCTTTCTTT
cdr3_aa: CASSSSGTEAFF
v_call: TRBV7-9
d_call: .
j_call: TRBJ1-1
clone_size: many

cdr3_nt: TGTGCCACCAGTCTAACAGGGGGACAGCCCCAGCATTTT
cdr3_aa: CATSLTGGQPQHF
v_call: TRBV24-1
d_call: TRBD1
j_call: TRBJ1-5
clone_size: few

cdr3_nt: TGTGCCAGCAGCGTAGTAGGGTCTAGTGGAAACACCATATATTTT
cdr3_aa: CASSVVGSSGNTIYF
v_call: TRBV9
d_call: .
j_call: TRBJ1-3
clone_size: few

cdr3_nt: TGTGCCAGCAGCGTAGTTAGCGGTTCCCTGTCCTACAATGAGCAGTTCTTC
cdr3_aa: CASSVVSGSLSYNEQFF
v_call: TRBV9
d_call: .
j_call: TRBJ2-1
clone_size: few

cdr3_nt: TGTGCCACCAGTGAAGTCAGGGGCGGGGAGCTGTTTTTT
cdr3_aa: CATSEVRGGELFF
v_call: TRBV24-1
d_call: .
j_call: TRBJ2-2
clone_size: .

cdr3_nt: TGTGCCAGCAGTGCAGAAGCCCCCGGACAGTCTGGGGCCAACGTCCTGACTTTC
cdr3_aa: CASSAEAPGQSGANVLTF
v_call: TRBV27
d_call: .
j_call: TRBJ2-6
clone_size: .

cdr3_nt: TGTGCCAGCGCCGGACAGGGCTCTGGCTACACCTTC
cdr3_aa: CASAGQGSGYTF
v_call: TRBV9
d_call: TRBD1
j_call: TRBJ1-2
clone_size: .